The 26 T cell receptor beta chains below all came from one sample that was sequenced in a study of CD8+CD57+ T cells in acquired aplastic anemia. Previously, flow cytometry had revealed CD8+CD57+ cell expansion in the patients chosen for sequencing. Both TCR beta VDJ combination and CDR3 sequence profiling were carried out. Genomic DNA was the template for this profiling. TCRdb re-called the reads with MiXCR, one entry per CDR3 protein. Among roughly 200,000 distinct CDR3 sequences, more than 60% were seen once, and the ten largest hold under 45%. The specimen sequenced was sorted CD4+, CD8+, or CD8+CD57+ T cells (not recorded which) from PBMCs. Receptors were obtained from a human donor with aplastic anemia.

In its sample, this clonotype was seen once. The V gene is TRBV2, the J gene TRBJ1-2, with D possibly being TRBD1 (5 bases). The CDR3 is 11 residues long. V lost 7 bases, J lost 8 bases, and 11 bases lay in between. Germline V gives CDR1 SNHLY, CDR2 FYNNEI. CDR3 in DNA: TGTGCCAGCACTACCGGGACCGGCTACACCTTC. As protein: CASTTGTGYTF.

This clonotype was recorded at least ten times. V and J are TRBV19 and TRBJ2-1; unclear D gene. V was pared by 1 base and J by 8 bases, with 3 bases between. CDR1 and CDR2 (germline): LNHDA, SQIVND (reference sequence). The CDR3 is 11 amino acids. CDR3 DNA: TGTGCCAGTAGTATAGTAGATGAGCAGTTCTTC. This encodes CASSIVDEQFF.

Of note for this clonotype: Just one base apart from a much larger clone, this may be a read error. The rearrangement links TRBV6-4 to TRBJ2-2; 7 bases align to TRBD2. This CDR3 is built from 15 residues. After removal of 0 bases from V and 7 bases from J, the junction contained 5 bases not matched to a gene. Per the germline V gene, CDR1 is MRHNA and CDR2 is SNTAGT. The CDR3 DNA reads TGTGCCAGCAGTGACTCGAGTCGGGGGGACGGGGAGCTGTTTTTT. It is translated as CASSDSSRGDGELFF.

This clonotype came up many times. J is TRBJ2-7 and V is TRBV18; 7 bases agree with TRBD1. V was pared by 1 base and J by 2 bases, with 5 bases of the junction left unmatched. The length of the CDR3 is 15 residues. CDR1 is KGHSH, CDR2 LQKENI, per germline. The CDR3 DNA sequence: TGTGCCAGCTCACCACGGGACAGCTTCACCTACGAGCAGTACTTC. This encodes CASSPRDSFTYEQYF.

J is TRBJ2-7 and V is TRBV7-2, with 9 bases aligning to TRBD1. The length of the CDR3 is 14 residues. The germline V gene has CDR1 SGHTA and CDR2 FQGNSA. The J segment lost 2 bases and the V segment lost 4 bases, leaving 3 bases of the junction unmatched. CDR3 sequence (DNA): TGTGCCAGCAGCTGGACAGGGGACGCCTACGAGCAGTACTTC. It specifies CASSWTGDAYEQYF.

The rearrangement uses TRBV7-2 and TRBJ2-1; 7 bases line up with TRBD1. The germline V gene has CDR1 SGHTA and CDR2 FQGNSA. There are 16 residues in the CDR3. J was trimmed by 1 base and V by 3 bases; bases with no gene match: 6. This CDR3 is CASSFVRGRSYNEQFF. The CDR3 nucleotides are TGTGCCAGCAGCTTTGTTAGGGGGCGATCCTACAATGAGCAGTTCTTC.

The J gene is TRBJ2-6, the V gene TRBV4-2; the match to TRBD1 covers 8 bases. Germline V gene data show CDR1 as LGHNA and CDR2 as YNFKEQ. This CDR3 is 18 amino acids long. V lost 1 base and J lost 4; bases outside the gene matches: 9. CDR3 protein: CASSQGRQGASGANVLTF. DNA of the CDR3: TGTGCCAGCAGCCAAGGTCGTCAGGGGGCTTCGGGGGCCAACGTCCTGACTTTC.

The chain recombines TRBV7-2 with TRBJ2-2, with TRBD2 as a possible D gene (5 bases). CDR3 length: 13 amino acids. Germline CDR1 and CDR2: SGHTA and FQGNSA. Trimming removed 4 bases at V and 8 bases at J, with 11 bases between. The CDR3 DNA reads TGTGCCAGCAGCTCGGGCTGGACTGGGGAGCTGTTTTTT. This codes for CASSSGWTGELFF.

This clonotype was seen repeatedly, ten times or more. The chain carries TRBV10-1 and TRBJ1-5; TRBD1 might be the D (6 bases). The V gene's germline CDR1 is WNHNN and CDR2 SYGVQD (reference sequence). CDR3 length: 15 residues. Trimming took off 9 bases at V and 0 bases at J, with 15 bases between the two ends. The CDR3 sequence: CASRRDTYSNQPQHF. The CDR3, as DNA: TGCGCCAGTCGGCGGGACACCTATAGCAATCAGCCCCAGCATTTT.

The gene calls are TRBV19 and TRBJ2-3, with 12 bases matching TRBD2. V lost 6 bases, J lost 1 base, and 5 bases stayed unmatched. There are 16 residues in the CDR3. In germline, CDR1 is LNHDA, CDR2 SQIVND (reference sequence). In nucleotides, the CDR3 is TGTGCCAGTAGACCTAGCGGGGGGGCTGGCACAGATACGCAGTATTTT. Translating gives CASRPSGGAGTDTQYF.

This chain links TRBV7-2 with TRBJ1-6, with D unresolved. CDR3 length: 16 amino acids. Germline CDR1 and CDR2: SGHTA and FQGNSA. V was shortened by 4 bases and J by 7 bases, with 17 bases between the two germline ends. In DNA, the CDR3 is TGTGCCAGCAGCTCAGCTCCGGGTCTGCGCAATTCACCCCTCCACTTT. Translated, it gives CASSSAPGLRNSPLHF.

In its sample, this clonotype was seen a few times. The rearrangement uses TRBV10-2 and TRBJ2-3; the D is unclear. Germline lookup yields CDR1 WSHSY and CDR2 SAAADI. The CDR3 length is 15 residues. V was shortened by 4 bases and J by 4 bases, with 15 bases between the two germline ends. CDR3 in DNA: TGCGCCAGCAGTGGGATAGCAGCCCCTTCAGATACGCAGTATTTT. It specifies CASSGIAAPSDTQYF.

About this clonotype itself: This CDR3 is missing its conserved last phenylalanine or tryptophan, likely due to a read error. It is unclear where the CDR3 begins or ends on the DNA, so no DNA is shown, and the CDR3 is as TCRdb lists it. Here the CDR3 reads CANSSLRGLA. The chain links TRBV7-4 to TRBJ1-1. The CDR3 numbers 10 amino acids, ends counted. The germline gives CDR1 SGHVT, CDR2 SQSDAQ.

The V call is TRBV2, the J call TRBJ1-2, with TRBD1 as a possible D gene (5 bases). Germline values: CDR1 SNHLY, CDR2 FYNNEI. V dropped 2 bases and J dropped 2 bases, with 12 bases sitting between them. The CDR3 totals 15 residues. For the CDR3, the DNA is TGTGCCAGCAGTGAATCGTCCAGGGCGAACTATGGCTACACCTTC. This translates into CASSESSRANYGYTF. The whole variable domain, remainder taken from reference TRBV2 and TRBJ1-2, is EPEVTQTPSHQVTQMGQEVILRCVPISNHLYFYWYRQILGQKVEFLVSFYNNEISEKSEIFDDQFSVERPDGSNFTLKIRSTKLEDSAMYFCASSESSRANYGYTFGSGTRLTVV.

This clonotype was detected only a few times. This chain connects TRBV20-1 to TRBJ2-7; D call uncertain. This CDR3 comprises 12 residues. Germline V gives CDR1 DFQATT, CDR2 SNEGSKA (reference sequence). V lost 3 bases, J lost 3 bases, and 9 bases lay in between. The CDR3 coding sequence is TGCAGTGCTAGCTTGCTAGACTACGAGCAGTACTTC. Translating it yields CSASLLDYEQYF.

The gene calls are TRBV2 and TRBJ2-7, with TRBD2 matching over 14 bases. This CDR3 has 15 residues. CDR1 and CDR2 from the germline V gene are SNHLY and FYNNEI. J gave up 9 bases and V 6 bases, and 10 bases lay outside the gene matches. CDR3 sequence: CASSATGLAGVGQYF. The CDR3 nucleotides are TGTGCCAGCAGCGCAACGGGACTAGCGGGAGTCGGGCAGTACTTC.

The chain employs TRBV2 and TRBJ1-6; no clear D. This CDR3 has 14 residues. CDR1 and CDR2 (germline): SNHLY, FYNNEI. V gave up 5 bases and J gave up 7 bases, with 12 bases separating them. The CDR3 DNA is TGTGCCAGCAGTTCGCACAGTGGGAATTCACCCCTCCACTTT. As protein: CASSSHSGNSPLHF.

V gene TRBV25-1 combines with J gene TRBJ2-2; 11 bases align to TRBD1. The V segment lost 6 bases and the J segment 4 bases; nucleotides outside the gene matches: 7. CDR3 length: 16 amino acids. Germline V CDR1 and CDR2: MGHDK, SYGVNS. This CDR3 reads CASSRGQGARTGELFF. DNA of the CDR3: TGTGCCAGCAGCCGAGGACAGGGGGCTCGCACCGGGGAGCTGTTTTTT. The whole variable domain, filled in from reference TRBV25-1 and TRBJ2-2, reads EADIYQTPRYLVIGTGKKITLECSQTMGHDKMYWYQQDPGMELHLIHYSYGVNSTEKGDLSSESTVSRIRTEHFPLTLESARPSHTSQYLCASSRGQGARTGELFFGEGSRLTVL.

On this clonotype: Compared with germline, one end of the junction differs, possibly owing to a read error. The V gene is TRBV7-9, the J gene TRBJ2-2; D may be TRBD2 (5 bases). The CDR3 covers 15 residues. Germline V lookup: CDR1 SEHNR, CDR2 FQNEAQ (reference sequence). CDR3 bases: TGTGCCAGCAGCTTGGAGGCAGCTTACACCGGGGAGCTGCTTTTT. This translates into CASSLEAAYTGELLF.

V and J are TRBV24-1 and TRBJ2-1; 14 bases match TRBD2. CDR3 size: 16 residues. Germline assignment: CDR1 KGHDR and CDR2 SFDVKD. Germline trimming cut 5 bases from V and 8 bases from J; bases unmatched to any gene: 7. The DNA for the CDR3 is TGTGCCACCAGTGGGAGAGGGACTAGCGGGAGCTATGAGCAGTTCTTC. It codes for CATSGRGTSGSYEQFF.

The CDR3 loop is CSARLGPGEQYF. The CDR3, as DNA: TGCAGTGCTAGGCTCGGTCCAGGAGAGCAGTACTTC. V and J are TRBV20-1 and TRBJ2-7; no firm D call. Germline CDR1 reads DFQATT; CDR2 reads SNEGSKA (reference sequence). Trimming stripped 3 bases from V and 7 bases from J, with 13 bases between. The CDR3 consists of 12 residues.

The chain couples TRBV6-1 to TRBJ1-1, with D possibly matching TRBD1 (6 bases). The CDR3 runs to 15 residues. The germline V and J ends were trimmed by 2 bases and 7 bases, with 17 bases remaining between them. Per the germline V gene, CDR1 is MNHNS and CDR2 is SASEGT. For the CDR3, the DNA is TGTGCCAGCAGTGAAAAGCGGGGGGCGGGGATTGAAGCTTTCTTT. Protein sequence: CASSEKRGAGIEAFF.

The chain recombines TRBV24-1 with TRBJ2-1; TRBD2 is a possible D gene (5 bases). CDR1 and CDR2 from the germline V gene are KGHDR and SFDVKD. The CDR3 has 13 amino acids. V gave up 4 bases and J gave up 9 bases, with 12 bases separating them. The CDR3 spells CATSEARRVEQFF. CDR3 bases: TGTGCCACCAGTGAAGCGCGGCGGGTTGAGCAGTTCTTC.

This clonotype occurred once. The chain carries TRBV14 and TRBJ2-6, with D maybe TRBD1 (6 bases). V was pared by 0 bases and J by 2 bases, with 14 bases between. CDR3 length equals 18 residues. Germline CDR1 SGHDN, CDR2 FVKESK. CDR3: CASSQEGAFHTGANVLTF. The CDR3 nucleotides read TGTGCCAGCAGCCAAGAGGGGGCTTTTCATACTGGGGCCAACGTCCTGACTTTC.

The chain carries TRBV9 and TRBJ2-2; unclear D gene. This CDR3 has 12 amino acids. Per germline, CDR1 SGDLS and CDR2 YYNGEE. The V gene lost 2 bases and the J gene lost 6 bases, with 5 bases spanning the gap. As DNA, the CDR3 is TGTGCCAGCAGCGTGTTATCCGGGGAGCTGTTTTTT. This sequence encodes CASSVLSGELFF.

The chain uses TRBV6-5 and TRBJ2-7, with 7 bases identical to TRBD1. Germline values: CDR1 MNHEY, CDR2 SVGAGI. V lost 5 bases, J lost 5 bases, and 6 bases stayed unmatched. The CDR3 consists of 13 residues. As DNA, the CDR3 is TGTGCCAGCAGTCCTAAAGGGGGCCACGAGCAGTACTTC. It codes for CASSPKGGHEQYF.